This T cell receptor (beta chain) was recovered during a study of shared clonotypes between healthy human individuals. This clone was seen a single time. Clones were sequenced by immunoSEQ multiplex PCR, and TCRdb holds only the in-frame ones, with some missing. The sample records 450,000 to 500,000 clones, 75% to 85% being singletons. The CDR3 is made up of 16 amino acids. Trimming cost V 5 bases and J 3 bases, with 20 bases left between them. Germline V gene data show CDR1 as LNHDA and CDR2 as SQIVND (reference sequence). This sequence joins TRBV19 and TRBJ2-7; D ambiguous. The sample taken for sequencing was PBMCs. The receptor comes from a woman aged 40 to 55 in good health. Some clones in this sample may be carry-over from other donors' samples. The CDR3: CASSPLKAETLYEQYF. CDR3 in DNA: TGTGCCAGTAGTCCTCTTAAGGCGGAGACGCTCTACGAGCAGTACTTC.